This T cell receptor beta chain was identified during a study of T cells after yellow fever vaccination. Study-wide points: Once the booster was given, most primary-vaccination clones reappeared, at around 95% for CD4 and over 85% for CD8.

TCRdb redid the calling of the 5' RACE reads with MiXCR, one entry per CDR3 protein. The sample has about 220,000 distinct CDR3 sequences; roughly 3% are singletons. The V gene end was trimmed by 11 bases and the J gene end by 2 bases; junction bases not matched to a gene: 13. The germline V gene encodes CDR1 ENHRY and CDR2 SYGVKD. There are 15 residues in the CDR3. This clonotype was seen a few times. Its antigen is currently unknown. This TCR was recovered from a man between 18 and 29 years old who received the YFV17D yellow fever vaccine. The rearrangement uses TRBV10-3 and TRBJ2-3, with 7 bases that match TRBD1. The material sequenced was CD4+ T cells sorted from PBMCs, taken 10 days after the yellow fever booster vaccination. The CDR3 region has the DNA TGTGCCGTCACGCCGACAGGGTTCCCCACAGATACGCAGTATTTT. Its protein product is CAVTPTGFPTDTQYF.